This T cell receptor (beta chain) derives from a study of T cells expressing NK-cell markers (dated by TCRdb to about 2020). Concerning the study at large: In sorted CD3+CD56+NKG2C+, CD3+CD56+NKG2C- and CD3+CD56-NKG2C+ T-cell subsets from roughly 8 donors, TCR beta-chain repertoires were profiled. The libraries were sequenced on Illumina HiSeq 2000/2500, MiSeq or NextSeq, producing 2 x 150 bp reads. The study sequenced eight donors, all healthy volunteers chosen at random: three men and five women. Seven of the eight sequenced donors were HCMV-seropositive and one was HCMV-seronegative. Overall study results and their limits: Those dominant clonotypes were again the most abundant among CD3+CD56-NKG2C+ cells in four donors, at about 25-65%. Whether the expanded NKG2C-expressing T cell clones were specific for HCMV antigens remained unclear. In more than 5 donors, the dominant CD3+CD56+NKG2C+ clonotypes ranked among the top 10 CD8+ clonotypes, making up about 1.0-8% of CD8+ T cells.

These reads were obtained on an Illumina HiSeq 2000. TCR beta cDNA libraries were made by 5'RACE template switching that added a universal primer site and unique molecular identifiers. cDNA synthesis was primed from the TCR beta constant segment, followed by two successive PCR amplification steps. The study's own analysis went as follows. MIGEC was used to demultiplex reads and group reads by UMI, and MiTCR was used to assemble and quantify clonotypes. To exclude erroneous sequences, only TCR cDNA sequences supported by at least two reads were retained. The tcR package was used for downstream repertoire analysis, with clonotypes matched between fractions based on CDR3 nucleotide sequence plus V segment. VDJmatch was used to annotate antigen specificity against VDJdb, with one amino acid substitution in CDR3 permitted. TCRdb reprocessed the reads and provides one entry for every CDR3 protein sequence; no DNA is given. The V and J calls here are based on TCRdb, not the publication. This sample's table carries some 340,000 distinct CDR3 sequences. Of the sample, 4% to 6.5% falls within the top ten clones.

The germline V gene (reference sequence) yields MNHEY for CDR1 and SMNVEV for CDR2. The CDR3 spans 16 residues, from the cysteine through the phenylalanine. The coding DNA is unavailable. HCMV serostatus was determined by detecting HCMV-specific IgG in serum with a commercial ELISA kit. Ficoll density gradient centrifugation was used to isolate peripheral blood mononuclear cells from blood. As for this clonotype: It lacks a known antigen.

What was sequenced was blood T cells: a sorted CD56 or NKG2C T cell subset, CD4+ or CD8+ T cells, or bulk PBMC T cells (not recorded which). This receptor was taken from a man between 18 and 69 years old in good health. The V and J segments used are TRBV27 and TRBJ2-7; the TCRdb D gene call, TRBD1, has no DNA to confirm it. This receptor has the CDR3 CASSPLRQGVWREQYF.